The entry below gives a single T cell receptor beta chain sequence along with its context. The sample comes from a study of blood T cell repertoires in COVID-19. CDR1 and CDR2 (germline): SGDLS, YYNGEE. Trimming stripped 0 bases from V and 0 bases from J, with 10 bases between. This CDR3 is 16 amino acids long. TCRdb's copy holds only in-frame clones and misses some; the assay was immunoSEQ multiplex PCR. The repertoire holds 200,000 to 300,000 clones, with 80% to 90% as singletons. The receptor was isolated from a woman aged 40 to 50 with acute or convalescent COVID-19. The rearrangement uses TRBV9 and TRBJ2-1; D possibly corresponds to TRBD2 (7 bases). Material for sequencing was peripheral blood. The CDR3: CASSVEGGSSYNEQFF. CDR3 DNA sequence: TGTGCCAGCAGCGTAGAGGGGGGGAGCTCCTACAATGAGCAGTTCTTC.